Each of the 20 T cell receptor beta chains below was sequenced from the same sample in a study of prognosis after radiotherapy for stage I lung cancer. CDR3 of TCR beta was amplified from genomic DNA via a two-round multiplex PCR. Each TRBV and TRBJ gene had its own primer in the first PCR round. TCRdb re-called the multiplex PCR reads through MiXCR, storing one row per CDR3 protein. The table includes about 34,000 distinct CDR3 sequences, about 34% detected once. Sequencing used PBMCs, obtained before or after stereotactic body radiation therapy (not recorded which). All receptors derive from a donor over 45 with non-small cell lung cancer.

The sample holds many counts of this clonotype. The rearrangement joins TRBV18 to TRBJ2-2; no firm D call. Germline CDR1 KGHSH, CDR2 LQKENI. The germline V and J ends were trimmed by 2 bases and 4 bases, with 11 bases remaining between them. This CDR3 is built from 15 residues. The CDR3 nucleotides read TGTGCCAGCTCACCAAGAGTTGTGAGCACCGGGGAGCTGTTTTTT. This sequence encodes CASSPRVVSTGELFF.

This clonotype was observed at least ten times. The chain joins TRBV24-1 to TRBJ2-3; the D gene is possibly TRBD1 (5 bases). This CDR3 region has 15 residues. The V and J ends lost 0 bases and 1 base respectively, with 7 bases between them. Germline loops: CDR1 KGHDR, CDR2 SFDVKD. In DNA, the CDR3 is TGTGCCACCAGTGATTTGGACAGCGGCACAGATACGCAGTATTTT. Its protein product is CATSDLDSGTDTQYF.

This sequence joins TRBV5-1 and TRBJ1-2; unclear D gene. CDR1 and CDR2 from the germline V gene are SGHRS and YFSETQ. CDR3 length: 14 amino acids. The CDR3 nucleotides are TGCTCCATCAGCTTACAGACGTCTAACTATGGCTACACCTTC. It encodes CSISLQTSNYGYTF.

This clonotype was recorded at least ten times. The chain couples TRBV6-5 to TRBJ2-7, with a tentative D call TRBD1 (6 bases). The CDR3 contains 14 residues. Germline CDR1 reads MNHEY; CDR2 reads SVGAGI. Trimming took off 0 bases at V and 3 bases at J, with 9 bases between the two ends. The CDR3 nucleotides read TGTGCCAGCAGTTACTCGCTACAGGGCTACGAGCAGTACTTC. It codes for CASSYSLQGYEQYF.

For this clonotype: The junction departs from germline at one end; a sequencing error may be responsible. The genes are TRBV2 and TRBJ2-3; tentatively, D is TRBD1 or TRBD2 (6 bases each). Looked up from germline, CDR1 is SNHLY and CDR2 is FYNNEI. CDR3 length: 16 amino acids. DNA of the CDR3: TGTGCCAGCAGTGAAGTACTAGCAGTTAGGACAGATACTCAGTATTTT. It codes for CASSEVLAVRTDTQYF.

In nucleotides, the CDR3 is TGTGCCTGGAGTGGCAGAGGGCGGGATTATAATTCACCCCTCCACTTT. It specifies CAWSGRGRDYNSPLHF. The genes are TRBV30 and TRBJ1-6; the D is unclear. The V gene lost 1 base and the J gene lost 4 bases, with 14 bases spanning the gap. Germline V gives CDR1 GTSNPN, CDR2 SVGIG (reference sequence). CDR3 length: 16 amino acids.

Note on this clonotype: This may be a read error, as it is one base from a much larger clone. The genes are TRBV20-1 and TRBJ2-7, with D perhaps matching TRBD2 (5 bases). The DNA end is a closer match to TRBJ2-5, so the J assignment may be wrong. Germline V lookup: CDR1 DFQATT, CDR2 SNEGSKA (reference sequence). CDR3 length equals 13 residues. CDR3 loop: CSASPGMGETQYF. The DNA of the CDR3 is TGCAGTGCTAGTCCGGGGATGGGAGAGACCCAGTACTTC.

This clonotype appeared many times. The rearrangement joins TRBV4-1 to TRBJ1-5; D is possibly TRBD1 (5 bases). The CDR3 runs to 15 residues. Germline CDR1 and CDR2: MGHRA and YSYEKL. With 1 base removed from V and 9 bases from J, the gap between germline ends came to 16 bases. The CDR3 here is CASSQGDGPYRPQHF. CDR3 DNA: TGCGCCAGCAGCCAAGGGGACGGGCCGTATCGGCCCCAGCATTTT.

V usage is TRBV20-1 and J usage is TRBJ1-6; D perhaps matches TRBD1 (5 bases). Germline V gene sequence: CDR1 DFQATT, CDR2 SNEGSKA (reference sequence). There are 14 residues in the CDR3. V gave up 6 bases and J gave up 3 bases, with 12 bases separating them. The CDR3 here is CSAGTEFYNSPLHF. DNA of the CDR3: TGCAGTGCAGGGACCGAGTTCTATAATTCACCCCTCCACTTT.

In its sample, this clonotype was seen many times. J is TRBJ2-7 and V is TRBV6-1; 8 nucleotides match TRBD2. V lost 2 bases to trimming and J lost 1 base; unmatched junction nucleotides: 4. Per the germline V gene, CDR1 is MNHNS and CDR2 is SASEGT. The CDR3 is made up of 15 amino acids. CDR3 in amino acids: CASSESPSGSYEQYF. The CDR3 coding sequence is TGTGCCAGCAGTGAAAGTCCTAGCGGGTCCTACGAGCAGTACTTC.

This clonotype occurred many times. This chain's CDR3 is CAWSVQVGRNTEAFF. CDR3 sequence (DNA): TGTGCCTGGAGTGTACAGGTGGGTCGGAACACTGAAGCTTTCTTT. The rearrangement links TRBV30 to TRBJ1-1, with D tentatively TRBD1 (5 bases). The CDR3 runs 15 residues. V was clipped by 0 bases and J by 1 base, with 12 bases between them. The V gene's germline CDR1 is GTSNPN and CDR2 SVGIG (reference sequence).

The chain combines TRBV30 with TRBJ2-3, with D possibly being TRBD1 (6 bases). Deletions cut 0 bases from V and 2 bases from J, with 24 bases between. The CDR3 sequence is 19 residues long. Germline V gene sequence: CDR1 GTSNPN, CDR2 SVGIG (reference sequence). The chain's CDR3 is CAWSVPQSWGPRATDTQYF. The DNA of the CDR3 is TGTGCCTGGAGTGTACCCCAAAGTTGGGGGCCCCGGGCCACAGATACGCAGTATTTT.

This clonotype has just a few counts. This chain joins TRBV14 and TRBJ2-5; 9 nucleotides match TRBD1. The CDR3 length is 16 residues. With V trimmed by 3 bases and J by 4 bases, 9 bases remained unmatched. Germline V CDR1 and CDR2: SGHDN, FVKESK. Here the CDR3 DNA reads TGTGCCAGCAGCCATAGGACAGGGGTTTCGAGAGAGACCCAGTACTTC. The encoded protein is CASSHRTGVSRETQYF.

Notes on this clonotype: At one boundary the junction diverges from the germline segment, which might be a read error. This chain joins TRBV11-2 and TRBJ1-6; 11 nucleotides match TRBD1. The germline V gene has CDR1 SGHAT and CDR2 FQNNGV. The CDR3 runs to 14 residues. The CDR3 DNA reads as TGTACCAGCAGCCTAGGACAGGGGGCTTCACCCCTCCACTTT. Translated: CTSSLGQGASPLHF.

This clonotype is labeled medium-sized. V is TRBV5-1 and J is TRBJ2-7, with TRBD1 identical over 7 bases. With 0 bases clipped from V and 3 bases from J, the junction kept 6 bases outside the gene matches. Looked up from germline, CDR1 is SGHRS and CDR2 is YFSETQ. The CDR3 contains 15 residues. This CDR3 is CASSLVTGPIYEQYF. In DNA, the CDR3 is TGCGCCAGCAGCTTGGTGACAGGGCCAATCTACGAGCAGTACTTC.

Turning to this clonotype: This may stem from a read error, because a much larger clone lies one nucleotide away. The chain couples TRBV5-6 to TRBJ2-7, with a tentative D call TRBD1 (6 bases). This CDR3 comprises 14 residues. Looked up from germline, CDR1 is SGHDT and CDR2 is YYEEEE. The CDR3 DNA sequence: TGTGCCATCAGCTTGGTTGACAGGTCGGGCGAGCAGTACTTC. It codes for CAISLVDRSGEQYF.

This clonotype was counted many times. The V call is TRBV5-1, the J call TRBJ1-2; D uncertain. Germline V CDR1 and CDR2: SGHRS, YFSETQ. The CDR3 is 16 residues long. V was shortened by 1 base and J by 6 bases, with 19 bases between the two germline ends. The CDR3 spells CASSLHSGRRSDGYTF. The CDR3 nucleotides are TGCGCCAGCAGCTTGCACAGTGGACGTCGATCGGATGGCTACACCTTC.

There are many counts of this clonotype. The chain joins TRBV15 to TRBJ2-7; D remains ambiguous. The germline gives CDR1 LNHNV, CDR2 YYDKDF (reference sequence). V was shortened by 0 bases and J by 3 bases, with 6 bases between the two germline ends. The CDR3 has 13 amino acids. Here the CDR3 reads CATSRDIFYEQYF. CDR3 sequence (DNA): TGTGCCACCAGCAGAGATATCTTCTACGAGCAGTACTTC.

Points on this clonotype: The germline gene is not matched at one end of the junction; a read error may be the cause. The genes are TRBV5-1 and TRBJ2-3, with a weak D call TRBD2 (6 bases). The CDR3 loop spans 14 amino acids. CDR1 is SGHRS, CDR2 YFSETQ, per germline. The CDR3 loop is CASTRGESVDTQYF. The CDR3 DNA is TGCGCCAGCACGCGGGGAGAGTCTGTAGATACTCAGTATTTT.

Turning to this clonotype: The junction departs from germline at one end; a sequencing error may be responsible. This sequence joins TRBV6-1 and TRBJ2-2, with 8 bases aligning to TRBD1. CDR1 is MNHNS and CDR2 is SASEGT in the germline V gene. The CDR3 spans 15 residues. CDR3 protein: CASILRTGNTWELFF. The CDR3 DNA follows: TGTGCCAGCATTCTCCGGACAGGGAACACCTGGGAGCTGTTTTTT.